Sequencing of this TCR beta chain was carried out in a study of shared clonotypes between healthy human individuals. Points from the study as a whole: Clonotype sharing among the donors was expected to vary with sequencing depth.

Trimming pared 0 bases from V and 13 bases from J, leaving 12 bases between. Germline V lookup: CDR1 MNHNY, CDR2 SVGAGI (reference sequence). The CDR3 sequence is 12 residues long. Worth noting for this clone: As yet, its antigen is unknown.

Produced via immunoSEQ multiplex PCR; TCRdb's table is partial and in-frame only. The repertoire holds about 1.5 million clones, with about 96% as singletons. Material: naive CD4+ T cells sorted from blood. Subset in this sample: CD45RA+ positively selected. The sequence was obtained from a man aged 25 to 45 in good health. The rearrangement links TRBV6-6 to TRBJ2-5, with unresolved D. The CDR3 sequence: CASSYSKENLYF. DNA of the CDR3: TGTGCCAGCAGTTACTCGAAGGAGAACCTGTACTTC.